This T cell receptor (beta chain) was found in a study of T-cell reconstitution after alpha-beta-depleted transplantation in children. This clonotype showed up many times. The antigen is not known. Findings and caveats of the study: Several hundred rapidly expanded clones from non-depleted graft cells reportedly supplied alpha-beta T cells about two months post-transplant. By one year post-transplant, T-cell counts and diversity largely arose from T cells that were newly produced. Surviving recipient cells, namely T cells and thymic progenitors, were the source of high day-60 TCRbeta diversity in some patients.

Germline trimming cut 0 bases from V and 12 bases from J; bases unmatched to any gene: 7. Germline V gene lookup returns CDR1 SGHRS and CDR2 YFSETQ. The CDR3 extends over 16 amino acids. The TCRbeta library was prepared with unique molecular identifiers. One entry per CDR3 protein results from TCRdb running MiXCR on the PCR reads. This sample has tens of thousands of distinct CDR3 sequences, with roughly 4.9% found just once. Here the sequenced sample was PBMCs, mostly from graft donor cells, taken 180 days after TCRalphabeta/CD19-depleted stem cell transplant. The receptor comes from a boy in the first two years of life who had a stem cell transplant for acute myeloid leukemia, so the T cells may come from the graft donor. The rearrangement joins TRBV5-1 to TRBJ2-1; 15 bases agree with TRBD2. The CDR3 here is CASSLAGLAGGFGQFF. For the CDR3, the DNA is TGCGCCAGCAGCTTGGCGGGACTAGCGGGGGGATTTGGGCAGTTCTTC. Full variable domain (missing parts from reference TRBV5-1 and TRBJ2-1): KAGVTQTPRYLIKTRGQQVTLSCSPISGHRSVSWYQQTPGQGLQFLFEYFSETQRNKGNFPGRFSGRQFSNSRSEMNVSTLELGDSALYLCASSLAGLAGGFGQFFGPGTRLTVL.